In this sample, the clone carrying this TCR beta chain turned up many times. Its antigen is as yet unknown. Trimming removed 1 base from V and 2 bases from J, with 5 bases in between. Germline assignment: CDR1 MNHNS and CDR2 SASEGT. This CDR3 contains 13 residues. This sample is part of a study of breast tumors, draining lymph nodes, adjacent tissues. Samples came from axillary lymph nodes draining the breast cancer. Study outcomes and limitations: Findings are consistent with lymph node origin and intratumoral expansion of most tumor T cells.

TCRdb itself ran the multiplex PCR reads through MiXCR, one entry per CDR3 protein. The top ten hold approximately 2.2% of the sample, which has about 150,000 distinct CDR3 sequences, about 31% seen once. The receptor's source is a female donor with breast cancer. Some clones in this sample may be carry-over from other donors' samples. Sequenced input: axillary lymph node tissue. The genes are TRBV6-1 and TRBJ1-2; D gene uncertain. CDR3 loop: CASSEEGNYGYTF. The CDR3 DNA sequence: TGTGCCAGCAGTGAAGAGGGAAACTATGGCTACACCTTC.